The clone carrying this TCR beta chain was counted a few times. Its antigen is still unknown. The record originates from a study of Ad26.COV2.S vaccination and SARS-CoV-2 variants. Study results and limitations: While placebo recipients had lower spike-specific TCR breadth, vaccine recipients had more. It was found that vaccine and placebo recipients had similar non-spike TCR breadth.

Indicated treatment: approximately 18 received Ad26.COV2.S at low or high dose, single or two shots; about 5 received placebo; per-sample allocation not given. On day 63 after the first injection, vaccine and placebo recipients gave samples. Boston supplied an adult donor aged 18-55 years. Wuhan-strain SARS-CoV-2 spike was expressed by the Ad26 vector that made up the vaccine. Clones were sequenced by immunoSEQ multiplex PCR, and TCRdb holds only the in-frame ones, with some missing. The repertoire holds about 400,000 clones, with 70% to 90% as singletons. The receptor's source is a person aged 18-60 years who received the Ad26.COV2.S COVID-19 vaccine or a placebo. Sequenced material: peripheral blood, taken in a trial of Ad26.COV2.S vaccine versus placebo.

The DNA of the CDR3 is TGTGCCAGCAGCCAAAGGGCCCCCCGGGCGGGAGCTTTCTTT. Translating it yields CASSQRAPRAGAFF. The rearrangement joins TRBV3-1 (or the pseudogene TRBV3-2) to TRBJ1-1; D is unclear. CDR3 length equals 14 residues. The germline gives CDR1 LGHDT, CDR2 YNNKEL (reference sequence). Trimming pared 2 bases from V and 10 bases from J, leaving 17 bases between.